This TCR beta chain was identified in a study of cytomegalovirus exposure and HLA in healthy donors. Whole-study results and caveats: CMV serostatus was the sole immune exposure information available. Among TCR beta chains of equal frequency, HLA-associated ones were more clonally expanded in a later analysis.

Comments on this clone: What it recognizes is unknown.

Primers for the PCR totalled 60 Vbeta and 13 Jbeta. Clones were sequenced by immunoSEQ multiplex PCR, and TCRdb holds only the in-frame ones, with some missing. Of 210,000 or so clones listed, around 83% are singletons. Germline-derived CDR1 and CDR2 are SGHTA and FQGTGA. V lost 6 bases to trimming and J lost 0 bases; unmatched junction nucleotides: 5. The CDR3 runs to 16 residues. Sample: PBMCs. The origin of this receptor is a woman in her forties or fifties in good health and CMV-seropositive. The chain joins TRBV7-3 to TRBJ1-6; 7 bases fit TRBD1. CDR3 in DNA: TGTGCCAGCAGTTTGACAGGGAGCTCCTATAATTCACCCCTCCACTTT. It encodes CASSLTGSSYNSPLHF.